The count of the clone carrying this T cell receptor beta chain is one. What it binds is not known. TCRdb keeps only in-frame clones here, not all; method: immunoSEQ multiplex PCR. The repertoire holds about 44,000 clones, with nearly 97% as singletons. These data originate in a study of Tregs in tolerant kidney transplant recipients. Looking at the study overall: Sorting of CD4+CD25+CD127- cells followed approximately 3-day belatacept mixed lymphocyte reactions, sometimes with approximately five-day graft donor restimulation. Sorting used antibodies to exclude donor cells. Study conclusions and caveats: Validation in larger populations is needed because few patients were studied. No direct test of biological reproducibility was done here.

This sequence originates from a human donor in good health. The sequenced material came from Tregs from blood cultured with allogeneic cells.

The CDR3 bases are TGTGCCAGCAGCTTGGGGCAGGGTGTATCCTACGAGCAGTACTTC. Protein product: CASSLGQGVSYEQYF. The chain is built from TRBV5-8 and TRBJ2-7; tentative D call: TRBD1 (5 bases). Trimming took off 0 bases at V and 1 base at J, with 11 bases between the two ends. Germline V gene data show CDR1 as SGHTS and CDR2 as YDEGEE. The CDR3 loop spans 15 amino acids.